The rows below give T cell receptor beta chains drawn from one sample of a study of blood T cell repertoires in COVID-19. Sequenced by immunoSEQ multiplex PCR; TCRdb stores in-frame clones only, minus some. The table shows under 250,000 clones, with about 76% occurring only once. Sequencing used peripheral blood. The source of these receptors is a woman between 35 and 50 years old with COVID-19, enrolled during active disease. Each CDR3 is given with its conserved first and last residue. The D gene is left open where the match is weak. Size is stated for part of the rows, as once, few or many counts, or as a class when the clone is expanded.

abundance	d_gene	v_gene	j_gene	CDR3aa	CDR3nt
-	-	TRBV7-2	TRBJ2-7	CASSLAGEQYF	TGTGCCAGCAGCTTAGCCGGCGAGCAGTACTTC
-	-	TRBV9	TRBJ1-3	CASSASSRVSGNTIYF	TGTGCCAGCAGCGCGTCATCCAGGGTCTCTGGAAACACCATATATTTT
-	TRBD2	TRBV11-2	TRBJ2-3	CASSFERGKTDTQYF	TGTGCCAGCAGCTTCGAGCGGGGGAAAACAGATACGCAGTATTTT
-	-	TRBV28	TRBJ1-5	CASRPPLGGALSNQPQHF	TGTGCCAGCAGACCTCCCCTCGGGGGGGCCCTTAGCAATCAGCCCCAGCATTTT
few	-	TRBV7-2	TRBJ1-5	CASSVMRADPQHF	TGTGCCAGCAGCGTTATGAGGGCGGATCCCCAGCATTTT
few	-	TRBV25-1	TRBJ2-7	CASSHDRFGQLSSYEQYF	TGTGCCAGCAGTCACGACAGATTCGGGCAGCTAAGCTCCTACGAGCAGTACTTC
-	TRBD1	TRBV6-5	TRBJ1-1	CASSYGQGADTEAFF	TGTGCCAGCAGTTACGGCCAGGGGGCGGACACTGAAGCTTTCTTT
-	-	TRBV6-6	TRBJ2-5	CASSLLRPLTRTETQYF	TGTGCCAGCAGTCTCCTTCGGCCCTTGACTCGCACAGAGACCCAGTACTTC
-	TRBD1	TRBV5-1	TRBJ2-3	CASSLGQGDGTDTQYF	TGCGCCAGCAGCCTAGGACAGGGGGACGGCACAGATACGCAGTATTTT
-	-	TRBV5-4	TRBJ1-2	CASSPGGGYGGYTF	TGTGCCAGCAGCCCGGGAGGGGGTTACGGTGGCTACACCTTC
-	TRBD1	TRBV4-1	TRBJ1-6	CASSQDGFGAMGQPSSPLHF	TGCGCCAGCAGCCAAGATGGTTTCGGGGCCATGGGACAGCCGTCGTCACCCCTCCACTTT
-	TRBD1	TRBV9	TRBJ1-1	CASSGNRLARGLRTEAFF	TGTGCCAGCAGCGGAAACCGGCTTGCCAGGGGGTTAAGGACTGAAGCTTTCTTT
few	TRBD1	TRBV5-1	TRBJ1-1	CASSLEIRDRGLTNTEAFF	TGCGCCAGCAGCTTGGAGATCAGGGACAGGGGCTTGACGAACACTGAAGCTTTCTTT
-	-	TRBV19	TRBJ1-1	CASNFRAGANTEAFF	TGTGCCAGTAACTTCAGGGCAGGGGCGAACACTGAAGCTTTCTTT
-	TRBD2	TRBV5-1	TRBJ2-5	CASSIAGRAGETQYF	TGCGCCAGCAGCATAGCGGGGAGGGCCGGAGAGACCCAGTACTTC
-	-	TRBV15	TRBJ2-3	CATSRDHTDTDTQYF	TGTGCCACCAGCAGAGATCATACAGACACAGATACGCAGTATTTT
-	TRBD2	TRBV6-1	TRBJ2-5	CASSEATGTSLQETQYF	TGTGCCAGCAGTGAAGCTACCGGGACTAGTCTTCAAGAGACCCAGTACTTC
-	-	TRBV7-2	TRBJ2-1	CASSFYRRNEQFF	TGTGCCAGCAGCTTTTACAGGCGCAATGAGCAGTTCTTC
-	-	TRBV18	TRBJ2-1	CASSPPVGTYNEQFF	TGTGCCAGCTCACCACCAGTGGGGACTTACAATGAGCAGTTCTTC
once	TRBD1	TRBV7-9	TRBJ2-2	CASSLGQGNTGELFF	TGTGCCAGCAGCCTGGGACAGGGGAACACCGGGGAGCTGTTTTTT
-	TRBD1	TRBV5-1	TRBJ1-2	CASSSQGAPGYTF	TGCGCCAGCAGCTCGCAGGGGGCCCCTGGCTACACCTTC
-	-	TRBV12-3/TRBV12-4	TRBJ1-2	CASSRDMYGYTF	TGTGCCAGCAGCCGGGACATGTATGGCTACACCTTC
-	-	TRBV3-1/TRBV3-2	TRBJ1-4	CASSSRQARGEKLFF	TGTGCCAGCAGCTCCCGACAGGCCCGAGGGGAAAAACTGTTTTTT
-	-	TRBV18	TRBJ1-1	CASSPPGGNTEAFF	TGTGCCAGCTCACCACCCGGGGGGAACACTGAAGCTTTCTTT
once	-	TRBV29-1	TRBJ2-7	CSVVEVRAGEQYF	TGCAGCGTTGTGGAAGTCAGGGCTGGGGAGCAGTACTTC
-	TRBD1	TRBV4-1	TRBJ1-2	CASSQEGTGGIYGYTF	TGCGCCAGCAGCCAAGAGGGGACAGGGGGCATCTATGGCTACACCTTC
-	-	TRBV23-1	TRBJ2-7	CASSQSVGQGSSYEQYF	TGCGCCAGCAGTCAATCAGTCGGGCAGGGGAGCTCCTACGAGCAGTACTTC
-	-	TRBV5-4	TRBJ2-5	CASGGLETQYF	TGTGCCAGTGGGGGGTTGGAGACCCAGTACTTC
once	-	TRBV21-1	TRBJ2-7	CASSRDREAYEQYF	TGTGCCAGCAGCAGAGACAGGGAGGCCTACGAGCAGTACTTC
-	TRBD2	TRBV29-1	TRBJ2-1	CSVESSGGTSSYNEQFF	TGCAGCGTTGAGTCTAGCGGGGGGACGAGCTCCTACAATGAGCAGTTCTTC
-	-	TRBV30	TRBJ2-5	CAWTWPGRQETQYF	TGTGCCTGGACATGGCCGGGTAGACAAGAGACCCAGTACTTC
-	TRBD1	TRBV7-2	TRBJ2-2	CASSHPPGQGFTGELFF	TGTGCCAGCAGCCATCCACCGGGACAGGGCTTCACCGGGGAGCTGTTTTTT
-	TRBD1	TRBV3-1/TRBV3-2	TRBJ1-3	CASSQATPGQRNTIYF	TGTGCCAGCAGCCAAGCAACCCCGGGACAGCGGAACACCATATATTTT
-	-	TRBV5-6	TRBJ1-2	CASSLWVGRGYTF	TGTGCCAGCAGCTTGTGGGTCGGGAGAGGCTACACCTTC
-	-	TRBV2	TRBJ2-5	CASTSYGETQYF	TGTGCCAGCACATCATACGGAGAGACCCAGTACTTC
-	TRBD2	TRBV10-3	TRBJ2-3	CAISGTSGSTSTDTQYF	TGTGCCATCAGCGGGACTAGCGGATCGACTAGCACAGATACGCAGTATTTT
once	TRBD1	TRBV13	TRBJ2-3	CASSKGQGGTDTQYF	TGTGCCAGCAGCAAGGGACAGGGAGGAACAGATACGCAGTATTTT
-	TRBD2	TRBV3-1/TRBV3-2	TRBJ2-6	CASSQDFFLASGNSGANVLTF	TGTGCCAGCAGCCAAGATTTCTTTCTCGCTAGCGGGAACTCTGGGGCCAACGTCCTGACTTTC
few	-	TRBV5-8	TRBJ2-4	CASSLAGGHKNIQYF	TGTGCCAGCAGCTTGGCCGGGGGGCACAAAAACATTCAGTACTTC
few	-	TRBV9	TRBJ2-4	CASNRDGNIQYF	TGTGCCAGCAACAGGGATGGGAACATTCAGTACTTC
once	-	TRBV7-2	TRBJ2-7	CASSFRDYEQYF	TGTGCCAGCAGCTTCAGGGACTACGAGCAGTACTTC
few	TRBD2	TRBV18	TRBJ2-4	CASSPPAGGPSKNIQYF	TGTGCCAGCTCACCACCGGCGGGAGGGCCCAGCAAAAACATTCAGTACTTC
-	TRBD1	TRBV18	TRBJ1-5	CASSPTGESQPQHF	TGTGCCAGCTCTCCCACAGGGGAGAGCCAGCCCCAGCATTTT
-	-	TRBV7-9	TRBJ2-1	CASSTEYNEQFF	TGTGCCAGCAGCACCGAGTACAATGAGCAGTTCTTC
-	-	TRBV18	TRBJ1-6	CASSPQAGNNSPLHF	TGTGCCAGCTCACCCCAGGCAGGGAATAATTCACCCCTCCACTTT
-	-	TRBV27	TRBJ1-2	CASSLSRIGANGYTF	TGTGCCAGCAGTTTATCCCGGATAGGAGCGAATGGCTACACCTTC
-	-	TRBV12-2	TRBJ2-1	CASRLTSGGPSSYNEQFF	TGTGCAAGTCGCTTAACTAGCGGGGGCCCGAGCTCCTACAATGAGCAGTTCTTC
once	TRBD1	TRBV7-9	TRBJ1-2	CASSLMTGPAGYTF	TGTGCCAGCAGCTTAATGACAGGGCCCGCTGGCTACACCTTC
-	-	TRBV5-4	TRBJ1-5	CASSLAGSSKPQHF	TGTGCCAGCAGCTTGGCGGGTAGCTCCAAGCCCCAGCATTTT
-	-	TRBV11-3	TRBJ2-7	CASSLEQGDEQYF	TGTGCCAGCAGCTTAGAGCAGGGTGACGAGCAGTACTTC
-	TRBD1	TRBV4-3	TRBJ2-7	CASSHLGTGGEQYF	TGCGCCAGCAGCCACCTTGGGACAGGGGGCGAGCAGTACTTC
few	TRBD2	TRBV9	TRBJ2-1	CASSVTPGGNEQFF	TGTGCCAGCAGCGTAACCCCCGGGGGGAATGAGCAGTTCTTC
-	-	TRBV18	TRBJ1-1	CASSLGNTEAFF	TGTGCCAGCTCCCTAGGGAACACTGAAGCTTTCTTT
once	-	TRBV4-2	TRBJ2-3	CASSLMGAKADTQYF	TGTGCCAGCAGCCTAATGGGGGCAAAGGCAGATACGCAGTATTTT
-	TRBD1	TRBV5-1	TRBJ1-2	CASSLGTGARGYGYTF	TGCGCCAGCAGCCTTGGGACAGGGGCGCGGGGCTATGGCTACACCTTC
-	TRBD1	TRBV2	TRBJ2-7	CASSERQGAAEQYF	TGTGCCAGCAGTGAAAGGCAGGGGGCGGCCGAGCAGTACTTC
-	TRBD1	TRBV10-3	TRBJ2-2	CAIQPGTGNTGELFF	TGTGCCATCCAACCCGGGACAGGGAACACCGGGGAGCTGTTTTTT